The rows below give T cell receptor beta chains drawn from one sample of a study of OX40 agonist ivuxolimab in advanced cancers. Profiled with immunoSEQ multiplex PCR; TCRdb holds only in-frame clones, not every one. Of some 65,000 clones in the sample, 75% to 90% were seen once. The source material was CD4+ or CD8+ T cells sorted from blood, sampled in a trial of the OX40 agonist ivuxolimab. These receptors all stem from an adult with an advanced solid tumor such as melanoma, head and neck, liver or kidney cancer. Both conserved end residues are part of each CDR3. Each record gives: clone size, J gene, D gene, V gene, CDR3 protein, CDR3 DNA. The D gene is left open where the match is weak. Some rows mark clone size as missing; the rest say once, few, many or name a class of expanded clone.

NA | TRBJ2-7 | NA | TRBV2 | CASEFGNSYEQYF | TGTGCCAGCGAGTTTGGTAACTCCTACGAGCAGTACTTC
NA | TRBJ1-2 | TRBD1 | TRBV6-5 | CASSRTGAPYGYTF | TGTGCCAGCAGTAGGACAGGGGCACCCTATGGCTACACCTTC
NA | TRBJ2-3 | NA | TRBV5-1 | CASSLAIAADTQYF | TGCGCCAGCAGCTTGGCGATAGCGGCAGATACGCAGTATTTT
once | TRBJ2-1 | NA | TRBV7-2 | CASSLVGYHEQFF | TGTGCCAGCAGCTTAGTAGGGTATCATGAGCAGTTCTTC
NA | TRBJ1-1 | NA | TRBV28 | CASSSTVFEAFF | TGTGCCAGCAGTTCGACAGTATTCGAAGCTTTCTTT
NA | TRBJ1-2 | TRBD1 | TRBV27 | CASSWDSRYGYTF | TGTGCCAGCAGTTGGGACAGTCGCTATGGCTACACCTTC
NA | TRBJ1-4 | NA | TRBV5-6 | CASSRQDRATNEKLFF | TGTGCCAGCAGCCGCCAGGACAGAGCAACTAATGAAAAACTGTTTTTT
NA | TRBJ2-5 | NA | TRBV7-2 | CANSLGRTAIQTQYF | TGTGCCAACAGCTTAGGACGGACCGCCATCCAGACCCAGTACTTC
few | TRBJ2-1 | NA | TRBV5-1 | CASSLDPPAQFF | TGCGCCAGCAGCTTGGACCCCCCGGCGCAGTTCTTC
NA | TRBJ2-1 | NA | TRBV18 | CASSSRDTYNEQFF | TGTGCCAGCTCATCCCGGGACACCTACAATGAGCAGTTCTTC
NA | TRBJ2-1 | NA | TRBV6-1 | CASIRPGTYNEQFF | TGTGCCAGCATAAGGCCAGGGACGTACAATGAGCAGTTCTTC
NA | TRBJ1-5 | NA | TRBV7-9 | CASSLDSTNQPQHF | TGTGCCAGCAGCTTAGACAGCACCAATCAGCCCCAGCATTTT
NA | TRBJ2-2 | NA | TRBV30 | CAWTYTGELFF | TGTGCCTGGACCTACACCGGGGAGCTGTTTTTT
NA | TRBJ2-3 | TRBD1 | TRBV5-6 | CASSQGQADTQYF | TGTGCCAGCAGCCAAGGACAGGCAGATACGCAGTATTTT
NA | TRBJ2-1 | TRBD2 | TRBV2 | CASRGGSGGGSYNEQFF | TGTGCCAGCAGGGGAGGTAGTGGCGGGGGCTCCTACAATGAGCAGTTCTTC
NA | TRBJ1-2 | TRBD1 | TRBV4-3 | CASSQDGRGGDRGQDYGYTF | TGCGCCAGCAGCCAAGATGGGAGGGGGGGGGACAGGGGGCAGGACTATGGCTACACCTTC
NA | TRBJ2-7 | NA | TRBV6-6 | CASSDSRTGYEQYF | TGTGCCAGCAGCGACTCTCGGACGGGGTACGAGCAGTACTTC
NA | TRBJ2-7 | TRBD2 | TRBV11-2 | CASSFRLAGAREQYF | TGTGCCAGCAGCTTTAGACTAGCGGGAGCTCGTGAGCAGTACTTC
NA | TRBJ2-1 | NA | TRBV7-2 | CASSSRMGEQFF | TGTGCCAGCAGCTCTAGGATGGGGGAGCAGTTCTTC
once | TRBJ2-7 | NA | TRBV7-6 | CASSFGSPTGSPYEQYF | TGTGCCAGCAGCTTCGGGAGCCCGACAGGGAGTCCCTACGAGCAGTACTTC
NA | TRBJ1-1 | TRBD1 | TRBV6-1 | CASAPQGLTEAFF | TGTGCCAGCGCCCCACAGGGGTTGACTGAAGCTTTCTTT
NA | TRBJ2-7 | TRBD1 | TRBV10-1 | CASSLGQGYEQYF | TGCGCCTCCTCACTCGGACAGGGGTACGAGCAGTACTTC